The present T cell receptor beta chain was sequenced within a study of persistence of HIV-infected CD4 T cells. Overlapping HIV-1 Gag 15-mer peptides at approximately 1 ug per peptide per mL were used. CD4+ T cells upregulating both CD40 ligand and CD69 were sorted as responding cells. V lost 0 bases to trimming and J lost 0 bases, with 8 bases between them. Germline lookup yields CDR1 SNHLY and CDR2 FYNNEI. This CDR3 spans 15 amino acids. This was the immunoSEQ version 4 assay in survey mode. Assay used: immunoSEQ multiplex PCR; TCRdb lists only in-frame clones, some missing. The top ten hold 1.4% of the sample, which has fewer than 40,000 clones, roughly 70% seen once. About this clone: The antigen is unknown.

The chain has TRBV2 and TRBJ1-1, with unresolved D. Material: CD4+ T cells sorted from PBMCs after approximately 19-hour stimulation, obtained from a patient who received antiretroviral therapy. The sequence was obtained from an adult man with HIV who was CMV-seropositive. CDR3 sequence reads: CASSEALGLNTEAFF. CDR3 coding DNA: TGTGCCAGCAGTGAAGCGCTGGGGTTGAACACTGAAGCTTTCTTT.